This T cell receptor (beta chain) stems from a study of T cell responses to AZD1222 COVID-19 vaccine. Overall study: Pooling was applied to second doses at about 4 or about 12 weeks.

Germline lookup yields CDR1 SQVTM and CDR2 ANQGSEA. The CDR3 length is 13 residues. Trimming pared 3 bases from V and 3 bases from J, leaving 9 bases between. The study's findings and limits: Clonal diversity was possibly underestimated; the donors were predominantly white British and more often female. The study sampled repertoires only after the peak T cell response. Only a handful of AZD1222 recipients, roughly 6 in all, had baseline seropositivity.

Measured with immunoSEQ multiplex PCR; TCRdb has only the in-frame clones, and not every one. The table includes about 150,000 clones, approximately 90% detected once. About this clone itself: Its target is not known.

V usage is TRBV29-1 and J usage is TRBJ1-3; D may be TRBD1 (5 bases). The source is an adult in good health. Sequencing was performed on peripheral blood, taken on day 0 of AZD1222 vaccination. CDR3 nucleotides: TGCAGCGTTGAGTTCCAGGGTGGAAACACCATATATTTT. Residues: CSVEFQGGNTIYF.